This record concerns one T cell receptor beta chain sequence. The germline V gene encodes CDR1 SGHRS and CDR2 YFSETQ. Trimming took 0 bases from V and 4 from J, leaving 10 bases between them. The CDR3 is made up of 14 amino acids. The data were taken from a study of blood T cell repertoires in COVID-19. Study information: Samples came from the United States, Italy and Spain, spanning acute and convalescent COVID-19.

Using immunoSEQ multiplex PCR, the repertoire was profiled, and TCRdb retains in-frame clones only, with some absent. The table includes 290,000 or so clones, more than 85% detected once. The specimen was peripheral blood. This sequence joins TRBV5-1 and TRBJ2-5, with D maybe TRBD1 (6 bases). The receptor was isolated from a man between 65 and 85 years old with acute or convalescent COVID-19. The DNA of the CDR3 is TGCGCCAGCAGCTTGGCGCCAGGGGTAGAGACCCAGTACTTC. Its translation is CASSLAPGVETQYF.